This T cell receptor beta chain was recorded in a study of shared clonotypes between healthy human individuals. At the level of the study: The study used three CD4 naive, three CD4 memory, two CD8 naive and one CD8 memory plate per donor.

Sequencing was performed with immunoSEQ multiplex PCR; in TCRdb, only in-frame clones are kept and a portion is missing. The sample has about 1,800,000 clones, approximately 94% seen once. Germline values: CDR1 MNHEY, CDR2 SMNVEV (reference sequence). The CDR3 contains 11 residues. Trimming pared 5 bases from V and 11 bases from J, leaving 13 bases between. Study outcomes and limitations: Represented diversity, genetic and exposure-history alike, was limited by few donors. Rarefaction revealed incomplete sorted-subset sequencing despite large depth. Naive CD4 clonotypes were shared across several donors at about 5.2%.

CD8 cells regarded as naive lacked CD45RO, were positively chosen for CCR7, and omitted terminally differentiated effector memory CD45RA+ cells. Notes on this clone: Antigen specificity is unknown.

The rearrangement links TRBV27 to TRBJ2-7, with a tentative D call TRBD1 (6 bases). This clonotype originated in a young man in good health. Source material: naive CD8+ T cells sorted from blood. DNA of the CDR3: TGTGCCAGCAGTCCCAGGGACAAGGAGTACTTC. This translates into CASSPRDKEYF.